This section outlines one T cell receptor beta chain sequence together with its context. The antigen is not known. This sample was included in a study of response to subunit inactivated influenza vaccine. General study results and limits: Researchers suggested that each seasonal influenza vaccination recruits few new T cells.

CDR3 length: 16 amino acids. V was clipped by 2 bases and J by 8 bases; unmatched bases: 8. Germline loops: CDR1 LGHNA, CDR2 YNFKEQ. MiXCR, applied by TCRdb to the RT-PCR reads, yields one record per CDR3 protein. Counted here are hundreds of thousands of distinct CDR3 sequences, under 15% occurring once; the ten biggest clones make up under 15%. The receptor was derived from a man aged 45-65 years who received an inactivated influenza vaccine. The sample here was PBMCs from blood, taken 45 days after vaccination. The genes are TRBV4-2 and TRBJ2-1, with TRBD1 matching over 11 bases. The CDR3 DNA reads as TGTGCCAGCAGCCAAAGTCGAGGACAGGGGGCCCATGAGCAGTTCTTC. It yields the protein CASSQSRGQGAHEQFF.